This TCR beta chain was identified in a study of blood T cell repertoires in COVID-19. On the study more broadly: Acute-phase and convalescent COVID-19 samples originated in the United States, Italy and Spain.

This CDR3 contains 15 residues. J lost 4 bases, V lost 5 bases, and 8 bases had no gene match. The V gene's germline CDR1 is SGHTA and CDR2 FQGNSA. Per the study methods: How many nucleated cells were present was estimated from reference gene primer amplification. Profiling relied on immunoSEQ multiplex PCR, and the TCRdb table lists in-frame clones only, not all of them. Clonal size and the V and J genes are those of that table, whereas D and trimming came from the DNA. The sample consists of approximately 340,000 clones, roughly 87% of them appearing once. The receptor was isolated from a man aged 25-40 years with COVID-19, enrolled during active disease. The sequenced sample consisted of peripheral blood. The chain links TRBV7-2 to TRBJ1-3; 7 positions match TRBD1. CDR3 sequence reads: CASSARQGRGNTIYF. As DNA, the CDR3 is TGTGCCAGCAGCGCTAGACAGGGCCGAGGAAACACCATATATTTT.